The 21 T cell receptor beta chains below come from one sample, sequenced in a study of cytomegalovirus exposure and HLA in healthy donors. In the PCR, 60 Vbeta and 13 Jbeta primers were used. TCRdb's table, derived via immunoSEQ multiplex PCR, lists solely in-frame clones and lacks some. The data show roughly 150,000 clones, with roughly 77% seen just once and roughly 10% held by the top ten. Sequenced sample: PBMCs. These receptors were collected from a man aged 18-30 years in good health and CMV-seropositive.

This clone was counted only a few times. V is TRBV5-1 and J is TRBJ2-7; 8 bases map to TRBD2. Germline V gives CDR1 SGHRS, CDR2 YFSETQ. The J segment lost 1 base and the V segment lost 5 bases, leaving 8 bases of the junction unmatched. The CDR3 has 15 residues. CDR3: CASRPGLAGSYEQYF. The CDR3 DNA follows: TGCGCCAGCAGACCCGGACTAGCCGGGTCCTACGAGCAGTACTTC.

The CDR3 region has the DNA TGTGCCTGGAATCCAGGGGGAGATACGCAGTATTTT. It is translated as CAWNPGGDTQYF. This chain uses TRBV30 with TRBJ2-3; 7 bases are a match to TRBD1. The CDR3 is made up of 12 amino acids. The germline CDR1 and CDR2 sequences are GTSNPN and SVGIG (reference sequence). The ends lost 4 bases at V and 5 bases at J; junction bases unmatched: 3.

The gene calls are TRBV5-5 and TRBJ2-7; the match to TRBD2 covers 11 bases. CDR1 is SGHKS, CDR2 YYEKEE, per germline (reference sequence). The CDR3 contains 16 residues. The ends lost 2 bases at V and 5 bases at J; junction bases unmatched: 9. CDR3 residues: CASSFASGRTIHEQYF. In nucleotides, the CDR3 is TGTGCCAGCAGCTTCGCTAGCGGGAGGACGATCCACGAGCAGTACTTC.

This clone was seen more than once but under ten times. The chain joins TRBV29-1 to TRBJ2-2; D not resolved. The germline gives CDR1 SQVTM, CDR2 ANQGSEA. V was pared by 4 bases and J by 4 bases, with 10 bases between. This CDR3 has 13 amino acids. CDR3 sequence: CSVGQLSTGELFF. The CDR3 DNA reads as TGCAGCGTTGGCCAACTGAGCACCGGGGAGCTGTTTTTT.

The chain links TRBV30 to TRBJ2-1; 8 bases match TRBD2. Germline trimming cut 2 bases from V and 5 bases from J; bases unmatched to any gene: 8. Per germline, CDR1 GTSNPN and CDR2 SVGIG (reference sequence). The CDR3 loop spans 15 amino acids. This chain's CDR3 is CAWSSRTSKDNEQFF. The CDR3 DNA reads TGTGCCTGGAGTTCAAGGACTAGCAAAGACAATGAGCAGTTCTTC.

This chain links TRBV28 with TRBJ2-1, with a weak D call TRBD2 (6 bases). V was trimmed by 5 bases and J by 9 bases, leaving 8 bases between them. Germline CDR1 is MDHEN and CDR2 is SYDVKM. The CDR3 totals 11 residues. The CDR3 here is CASSGGSEQFF. The CDR3 region has the DNA TGTGCCAGCAGTGGAGGGAGTGAGCAGTTCTTC.

This clone was detected a few times. This rearrangement joins TRBV5-5 to TRBJ1-2; 8 bases fit TRBD1. After removal of 4 bases from V and 2 bases from J, the junction contained 4 bases not matched to a gene. CDR3 size: 14 residues. Looked up from germline, CDR1 is SGHKS and CDR2 is YYEKEE (reference sequence). CDR3 region: CASSPGGYNYGYTF. The CDR3 DNA sequence: TGTGCCAGCAGCCCAGGGGGCTACAACTATGGCTACACCTTC.

This chain uses TRBV10-2 with TRBJ1-2, with no clear D. Germline CDR1 WSHSY, CDR2 SAAADI. This CDR3 is built from 12 residues. V was shortened by 5 bases and J by 7 bases, with 11 bases between the two germline ends. CDR3 DNA sequence: TGCGCCAGCAGTCAGCCCAGGCGTGGCTACACCTTC. Translating it yields CASSQPRRGYTF.

This clone was seen a single time. The J gene is TRBJ2-7, the V gene TRBV11-2; D possibly corresponds to TRBD2 (6 bases). The V gene lost 5 bases and the J gene lost 1 base, with 12 bases spanning the gap. The CDR3 consists of 14 residues. Germline CDR1 is SGHAT and CDR2 is FQNNGV. CDR3 DNA sequence: TGTGCCAGCAGCCCGGGGACTCGATCCTACGAGCAGTACTTC. Its protein product is CASSPGTRSYEQYF. The full variable domain, its missing parts supplied by reference TRBV11-2 and TRBJ2-7, is EAGVAQSPRYKIIEKRQSVAFWCNPISGHATLYWYQQILGQGPKLLIQFQNNGVVDDSQLPKDRFSAERLKGVDSTLKIQPAKLEDSAVYLCASSPGTRSYEQYFGPGTRLTVT.

V usage is TRBV27 and J usage is TRBJ2-2, with D perhaps TRBD1 (5 bases). Trimming pared 6 bases from V and 3 bases from J, leaving 20 bases between. The germline gives CDR1 MNHEY, CDR2 SMNVEV (reference sequence). The CDR3 sequence is 17 residues long. CDR3 nucleotide sequence: TGTGCCAGCAGACCCTCCCACAGTACAGGATACACCGGGGAGCTGTTTTTT. As protein: CASRPSHSTGYTGELFF.

The genes are TRBV7-9 and TRBJ1-5; 7 bases agree with TRBD1. Trimming cost V 1 base and J 5 bases; bases outside gene matches: 5. This CDR3 has 15 amino acids. From germline, CDR1 is SEHNR and CDR2 FQNEAQ (reference sequence). CDR3 nucleotides: TGTGCCAGCAGCTTAGATGGCAGGGGGGATCAGCCCCAGCATTTT. As protein: CASSLDGRGDQPQHF.

This clone was detected once. This chain connects TRBV5-4 to TRBJ2-2; 12 positions agree with TRBD2. From germline, CDR1 is SGHNT and CDR2 YYREEE (reference sequence). This CDR3 comprises 16 residues. With V trimmed by 3 bases and J by 5 bases, 5 bases remained unmatched. CDR3 region: CASSYLTSGRTGELFF. As DNA, the CDR3 is TGTGCCAGCAGCTATCTGACTAGCGGGAGAACCGGGGAGCTGTTTTTT.

The chain links TRBV6-1 to TRBJ2-3; the D gene is possibly TRBD1 (5 bases). V shed 7 bases and J shed 4 bases, with 15 bases lying between them. The CDR3 spans 14 residues. Germline CDR1 reads MNHNS; CDR2 reads SASEGT. In DNA form, the CDR3 reads TGTGCCAGCAACAGGCGGATGTCTTCAGATACGCAGTATTTT. Its translation: CASNRRMSSDTQYF.

The chain links TRBV28 to TRBJ1-5, with 7 bases lining up with TRBD1. Germline CDR1 is MDHEN and CDR2 is SYDVKM. CDR3 length: 12 residues. The CDR3 DNA sequence: TGTAAGACAGGGTACGGCAATCAGCCCCAGCATTTT. It yields the protein CKTGYGNQPQHF.

This chain joins TRBV19 and TRBJ2-6, with D possibly TRBD1 on 5 matching bases. The V end was cut by 3 bases, the J end by 0 bases, with 15 bases between. This CDR3 region has 18 residues. Germline V gene lookup returns CDR1 LNHDA and CDR2 SQIVND (reference sequence). CDR3 loop: CASSILGQGPSGANVLTF. The DNA for the CDR3 is TGTGCCAGTAGTATTCTTGGGCAGGGCCCCTCTGGGGCCAACGTCCTGACTTTC.

This clone was observed a handful of times. The V gene is TRBV7-6, the J gene TRBJ1-4; 7 nucleotides match TRBD1. Germline V gene lookup returns CDR1 SGHVS and CDR2 FNYEAQ. Losses at the gene ends were 5 bases for V and 0 bases for J; bases not matched to a gene: 3. This CDR3 has 15 amino acids. The DNA of the CDR3 is TGTGCCAGCAGCGACGGACAGGCAACTAATGAAAAACTGTTTTTT. This translates into CASSDGQATNEKLFF.

The V gene is TRBV19, the J gene TRBJ2-1, with D possibly matching TRBD2 (6 bases). This CDR3 region has 17 residues. CDR1 is LNHDA, CDR2 SQIVND, per germline (reference sequence). The V and J ends lost 3 bases and 0 bases respectively, with 15 bases between them. The DNA of the CDR3 is TGTGCCAGTAGTATGACTGAGCGGGCCAGCTCCTACAATGAGCAGTTCTTC. This sequence encodes CASSMTERASSYNEQFF.

In DNA, the CDR3 is TGTGCCAGCAAGGGACAGAACAATGAGCAGTTCTTC. Translating gives CASKGQNNEQFF. V and J are TRBV5-6 and TRBJ2-1, with 7 bases identical to TRBD1. J gave up 5 bases and V 6 bases, and 2 bases lay outside the gene matches. The CDR3 has 12 amino acids. In germline, CDR1 is SGHDT, CDR2 YYEEEE.

This clone was observed a few times. The V and J genes are TRBV7-2 and TRBJ2-1, with TRBD2 matching 8 bases. The CDR3 is made up of 17 amino acids. Trimming cost V 0 bases and J 10 bases; bases outside gene matches: 14. Germline V gene sequence: CDR1 SGHTA, CDR2 FQGNSA. For the CDR3, the DNA is TGTGCCAGCAGCTTAGCAGTACTAGCGGTCGAGCGGGCGGAGCAGTTCTTC. This encodes CASSLAVLAVERAEQFF.

The table lists this clone with a few counts. The chain carries TRBV30 and TRBJ1-5, with D possibly TRBD1 on 5 matching bases. The length of the CDR3 is 14 residues. V lost 3 bases and J lost 5, with 14 bases in between. CDR1 is GTSNPN and CDR2 is SVGIG in the germline V gene (reference sequence). The CDR3 DNA is TGTGCCTGGAGGGGGCCCGGAGGGCATCAGCCCCAGCATTTT. It codes for CAWRGPGGHQPQHF.

This chain joins TRBV28 and TRBJ2-5; D is unresolved. Germline CDR1 MDHEN, CDR2 SYDVKM. The V end lost 6 bases, the J end lost 3 bases, and 2 bases lay between the germline ends. This CDR3 contains 10 residues. The CDR3 region has the DNA TGTGCCAGCAGCGAAGAGACCCAGTACTTC. Translating it yields CASSEETQYF. The complete variable domain, with remaining parts taken from reference TRBV28 and TRBJ2-5, reads DVKVTQSSRYLVKRTGEKVFLECVQDMDHENMFWYRQDPGLGLRLIYFSYDVKMKEKGDIPEGYSVSREKKERFSLILESASTNQTSMYLCASSEETQYFGPGTRLLVL.